Listed here are 30 T cell receptor beta chains from one sample, sequenced in a study of shared clonotypes between healthy human individuals. Data came from immunoSEQ multiplex PCR; TCRdb stores just in-frame clones and leaves some out. This sample has about 520,000 clones; 95% to 96% occur once, and the top ten carry under 0.065%. Sequencing used naive CD4+ T cells sorted from blood. Subset of the sample: CD45RA+ positively selected. Every receptor here comes from a woman in her twenties or thirties in good health.

The chain joins TRBV20-1 to TRBJ2-5; D not certain. The better agreement between TRBJ2-7 and the DNA end casts doubt on the J call. This CDR3 has 11 amino acids. Germline lookup yields CDR1 DFQATT and CDR2 SNEGSKA (reference sequence). CDR3 loop: CSARRVYEQYF. DNA for the CDR3: TGCAGTGCTAGGCGCGTGTACGAGCAGTACTTC.

The rearrangement joins TRBV7-8 to TRBJ1-5, with D unresolved. Germline CDR1 SGHVS, CDR2 FQNEAQ. With 2 bases removed from V and 8 bases from J, the gap between germline ends came to 22 bases. The CDR3 has 17 amino acids. CDR3 DNA sequence: TGTGCCAGCAGCTTAACGGACCCAGGATCAAATTTGGAGCCCCAGCATTTT. Translating gives CASSLTDPGSNLEPQHF.

The CDR3 coding sequence is TGTGCCAGCAGTCCTTCCCCCCACTTTGGCGGCTACACCTTC. Translating gives CASSPSPHFGGYTF. The genes are TRBV28 and TRBJ1-2, with unresolved D. Trimming stripped 5 bases from V and 8 bases from J, with 18 bases between. The germline CDR1 and CDR2 sequences are MDHEN and SYDVKM. The CDR3 is 14 residues long.

This clone is a singleton in its sample. This chain connects TRBV19 to TRBJ1-5; 8 bases match TRBD1. The CDR3 consists of 15 residues. Trimming took 5 bases from V and 7 from J; bases not matched to a gene: 10. Per germline, CDR1 LNHDA and CDR2 SQIVND (reference sequence). The CDR3 DNA reads as TGTGCCAGTAGTCCAACCGGGACAGGTATCCAGCCCCAGCATTTT. This encodes CASSPTGTGIQPQHF.

This clone has just one count. At one end, the junction sequence differs from germline, possibly due to a read error. V is TRBV5-1 and J is TRBJ2-2; 11 bases match TRBD2. This CDR3 is built from 15 residues. Germline loops: CDR1 SGHRS, CDR2 YFSETQ. The CDR3 protein is CASSFTSGSTEELFF. In nucleotides, the CDR3 is TGCGCCAGCAGCTTCACTAGCGGGAGTACCGAGGAGCTGTTTTTT.

The chain has TRBV18 and TRBJ1-3; D gene uncertain. The CDR3 is made up of 13 amino acids. Trimming stripped 5 bases from V and 2 bases from J, with 7 bases between. The germline V gene encodes CDR1 KGHSH and CDR2 LQKENI. The CDR3 DNA sequence: TGTGCCAGCTCAACCGCCGCTGGAAACACCATATATTTT. Translating gives CASSTAAGNTIYF.

Written as DNA, the CDR3 is TGTGCCAGCACTAGAGACAGGGGGCCTGGTGGCTACACCTTC. This encodes CASTRDRGPGGYTF. This chain links TRBV18 with TRBJ1-2, with 10 positions matching TRBD1. The ends lost 8 bases at V and 7 bases at J; junction bases unmatched: 10. Germline CDR1 and CDR2: KGHSH and LQKENI. This CDR3 region has 14 residues.

The chain uses TRBV20-1 and TRBJ2-3; D is undetermined. Trimming removed 3 bases at V and 6 bases at J, with 7 bases between. Germline V gene data show CDR1 as DFQATT and CDR2 as SNEGSKA (reference sequence). This CDR3 has 11 amino acids. CDR3 loop: CSARPLDTQYF. CDR3 DNA: TGCAGTGCTAGGCCTCTTGATACGCAGTATTTT.

The V and J genes are TRBV28 and TRBJ2-1; D tentatively reads TRBD1 or TRBD2 (5 bases each). Germline lookup yields CDR1 MDHEN and CDR2 SYDVKM. The CDR3 is 16 amino acids. Trimming removed 7 bases from V and 0 bases from J, with 16 bases in between. The CDR3 here is CASKPLGPSSYNEQFF. CDR3 in DNA: TGTGCCAGCAAACCCCTGGGACCCTCCTCCTACAATGAGCAGTTCTTC.

This clone came up once. The rearrangement joins TRBV5-1 to TRBJ1-1; D remains ambiguous. Germline CDR1 reads SGHRS; CDR2 reads YFSETQ. The length of the CDR3 is 16 residues. Trimming shortened V by 0 bases and J by 3 bases, and 15 bases separated the two germline ends. CDR3 sequence: CASSLAVSGSYTEAFF. Written as DNA, the CDR3 is TGCGCCAGCAGCTTGGCCGTTTCGGGGTCGTACACTGAAGCTTTCTTT. The full variable domain, its missing parts supplied by reference TRBV5-1 and TRBJ1-1, is KAGVTQTPRYLIKTRGQQVTLSCSPISGHRSVSWYQQTPGQGLQFLFEYFSETQRNKGNFPGRFSGRQFSNSRSEMNVSTLELGDSALYLCASSLAVSGSYTEAFFGQGTRLTVV.

This clone has only one observation. This chain links TRBV5-1 with TRBJ2-7; 7 nucleotides match TRBD1. V dropped 1 base and J dropped 4; count of bases not matched to a gene: 8. The CDR3 is made up of 15 amino acids. The germline V gene encodes CDR1 SGHRS and CDR2 YFSETQ. In DNA form, the CDR3 reads TGCGCCAGCAGCTTGAATACGGACAGGTTTTACGAGCAGTACTTC. Translated: CASSLNTDRFYEQYF.

This chain links TRBV19 with TRBJ2-7, with a weak D call TRBD2 (5 bases). Germline CDR1 is LNHDA and CDR2 is SQIVND (reference sequence). Trimming took 4 bases from V and 3 from J, leaving 13 bases between them. The CDR3 has 14 residues. The CDR3 here is CASSTGITGYEQYF. In nucleotides, the CDR3 is TGTGCCAGTAGTACCGGGATCACGGGCTACGAGCAGTACTTC.

This chain joins TRBV7-2 and TRBJ2-5; D may be TRBD2 (6 bases). V dropped 4 bases and J dropped 2 bases, with 14 bases sitting between them. Germline CDR1 SGHTA, CDR2 FQGNSA. The CDR3 has 15 amino acids. Written as DNA, the CDR3 is TGTGCCAGCAGCTCCACCGGGACTCTACAAGAGACCCAGTACTTC. Its protein is CASSSTGTLQETQYF.

V and J are TRBV18 and TRBJ2-1; TRBD2 is a possible D gene (5 bases). The germline V gene has CDR1 KGHSH and CDR2 LQKENI. The CDR3 has 18 residues. The V gene lost 4 bases and the J gene lost 4 bases, with 23 bases spanning the gap. As DNA, the CDR3 is TGTGCCAGCTCACTCCTTTCGGCCAGCGGTACTGGATACAATGAGCAGTTCTTC. It is translated as CASSLLSASGTGYNEQFF. The full variable domain, rest sourced from reference TRBV18 and TRBJ2-1, is NAGVMQNPRHLVRRRGQEARLRCSPMKGHSHVYWYRQLPEEGLKFMVYLQKENIIDESGMPKERFSAEFPKEGPSILRIQQVVRGDSAAYFCASSLLSASGTGYNEQFFGPGTRLTVL.

This chain joins TRBV5-1 and TRBJ2-5, with 9 bases fitting TRBD2. The CDR3 runs to 18 residues. V lost 4 bases to trimming and J lost 5 bases; unmatched junction nucleotides: 18. The germline CDR1 and CDR2 sequences are SGHRS and YFSETQ. The CDR3, as DNA: TGCGCCAGCAGCACCGCAGCCGTGGCTAGCGGGAAGTATGAGACCCAGTACTTC. The encoded protein is CASSTAAVASGKYETQYF.

V and J are TRBV27 and TRBJ2-3; possible D gene TRBD1, 6 bases. This CDR3 contains 13 residues. Trimming pared 11 bases from V and 5 bases from J, leaving 17 bases between. Germline-derived CDR1 and CDR2 are MNHEY and SMNVEV (reference sequence). CDR3 sequence: CASHRVLGDTQYF. DNA for the CDR3: TGTGCCTCCCACAGGGTATTGGGAGATACGCAGTATTTT.

This chain connects TRBV30 to TRBJ1-5; no definite D call. This CDR3 spans 13 amino acids. The V gene lost 7 bases and the J gene lost 3 bases, with 13 bases spanning the gap. Germline V gives CDR1 GTSNPN, CDR2 SVGIG (reference sequence). The CDR3 region is CALDEGINQPQHF. CDR3 coding DNA: TGTGCCTTGGACGAAGGGATCAATCAGCCCCAGCATTTT.

The V gene is TRBV28, the J gene TRBJ1-1; the D gene is possibly TRBD1 (5 bases). CDR3 length: 16 amino acids. CDR1 is MDHEN and CDR2 is SYDVKM in the germline V gene. Trimming took off 6 bases at V and 4 bases at J, with 21 bases between the two ends. The CDR3 coding sequence is TGTGCCAGCAGCGCAGACGGGGGTTCCCTGGGCACTGAAGCTTTCTTT. This codes for CASSADGGSLGTEAFF. Based on the CDR3 plus reference TRBV28 and TRBJ1-1, the full variable domain is DVKVTQSSRYLVKRTGEKVFLECVQDMDHENMFWYRQDPGLGLRLIYFSYDVKMKEKGDIPEGYSVSREKKERFSLILESASTNQTSMYLCASSADGGSLGTEAFFGQGTRLTVV.

The chain employs TRBV11-3 and TRBJ2-2; D is unclear. CDR1 and CDR2 (germline): SGHNT, YENEEA. This CDR3 contains 14 residues. The ends were cut back, 4 bases at V and 6 bases at J, with 12 bases in the middle. This CDR3 is CASSSQTKSGELFF. The CDR3 DNA reads as TGTGCCAGCAGCTCCCAGACCAAGTCCGGGGAGCTGTTTTTT.

V gene TRBV13 combines with J gene TRBJ2-6; TRBD1 agrees at 10 bases. The CDR3 is 18 amino acids. J lost 0 bases, V lost 7 bases, and 9 bases had no gene match. The germline V gene has CDR1 PRHDT and CDR2 FYEKMQ (reference sequence). In DNA form, the CDR3 reads TGTGCCAGCAAGAGACCGACAGGGGGCAGCTCTGGGGCCAACGTCCTGACTTTC. This translates into CASKRPTGGSSGANVLTF. The full variable domain, its missing parts supplied by reference TRBV13 and TRBJ2-6, is AAGVIQSPRHLIKEKRETATLKCYPIPRHDTVYWYQQGPGQDPQFLISFYEKMQSDKGSIPDRFSAQQFSDYHSELNMSSLELGDSALYFCASKRPTGGSSGANVLTFGAGSRLTVL.

The chain couples TRBV5-8 to TRBJ2-7; 10 positions match TRBD2. The CDR3 is made up of 18 amino acids. Germline V CDR1 and CDR2: SGHTS, YDEGEE. After removal of 9 bases from V and 2 bases from J, the junction contained 20 bases not matched to a gene. CDR3 nucleotide sequence: TGTGCCACCCGGACTAGGGCTAGCGGGAGTTTAAATGCCTACGAGCAGTACTTC. Amino acid sequence: CATRTRASGSLNAYEQYF.

The chain links TRBV5-1 to TRBJ2-6; TRBD2 is a possible D gene (7 bases). This CDR3 has 18 residues. CDR1 is SGHRS, CDR2 YFSETQ, per germline. Trimming left V 4 bases short and J 0 bases short, with 17 bases between. This CDR3 reads CASSVQGGGSSGANVLTF. The CDR3 DNA reads as TGCGCCAGCAGCGTACAGGGAGGGGGAAGCTCTGGGGCCAACGTCCTGACTTTC.

This sequence joins TRBV5-1 and TRBJ2-3, with unresolved D. There are 14 residues in the CDR3. The V end lost 3 bases, the J end lost 5 bases, and 13 bases lay between the germline ends. CDR1 and CDR2 (germline): SGHRS, YFSETQ. CDR3 nucleotides: TGCGCCAGCAGCTGGCTACCGGTGGGAGATACGCAGTATTTT. Its protein is CASSWLPVGDTQYF.

The chain uses TRBV7-7 and TRBJ2-2; tentatively, D is TRBD1 (5 bases). This CDR3 has 14 amino acids. Between the trimmed V and J ends, which lost 5 bases and 1 base, there was a span of 8 bases. CDR1 is SSHAT and CDR2 is FNYEAQ in the germline V gene (reference sequence). CDR3 nucleotide sequence: TGTGCCAGCAGCAAGACAGAGAACACCGGGGAGCTGTTTTTT. It is translated as CASSKTENTGELFF. Full variable domain (remainder filled in from reference TRBV7-7 and TRBJ2-2): GAGVSQSPRYKVTKRGQDVTLRCDPISSHATLYWYQQALGQGPEFLTYFNYEAQPDKSGLPSDRFSAERPEGSISTLTIQRTEQRDSAMYRCASSKTENTGELFFGEGSRLTVL.

The V and J genes are TRBV4-2 and TRBJ1-4; 7 bases map to TRBD1. This CDR3 is 15 amino acids long. The trim removed 4 bases at V and 4 bases at J, leaving 6 bases unmatched. Germline CDR1 is LGHNA and CDR2 is YNFKEQ. The CDR3 DNA is TGTGCCAGCAGCCCGATACAGGGGATTAATGAAAAACTGTTTTTT. It codes for CASSPIQGINEKLFF.

The CDR3 is CASSLGQELTDTQYF. The CDR3 coding sequence is TGCGCCAGCAGCTTGGGTCAGGAACTCACAGATACGCAGTATTTT. V and J are TRBV5-1 and TRBJ2-3; D gene uncertain. Germline CDR1 is SGHRS and CDR2 is YFSETQ. This CDR3 region has 15 residues. Trimming left V 0 bases short and J 2 bases short, with 10 bases between. Full variable domain (missing parts from reference TRBV5-1 and TRBJ2-3): KAGVTQTPRYLIKTRGQQVTLSCSPISGHRSVSWYQQTPGQGLQFLFEYFSETQRNKGNFPGRFSGRQFSNSRSEMNVSTLELGDSALYLCASSLGQELTDTQYFGPGTRLTVL.

V is TRBV6-1 and J is TRBJ2-7, with D perhaps assigned TRBD1 or TRBD2 (5 bases each). V lost 3 bases and J lost 6, with 33 bases in between. The CDR3 contains 20 residues. Germline V gene lookup returns CDR1 MNHNS and CDR2 SASEGT. The CDR3 spells CASSDPGTVPSWGIEGEQYF. DNA for the CDR3: TGTGCCAGCAGTGATCCGGGGACGGTACCTAGCTGGGGGATCGAGGGCGAGCAGTACTTC.

V gene TRBV2 combines with J gene TRBJ2-7; D is undetermined. Trimming left V 6 bases short and J 2 bases short, with 17 bases between. The CDR3 is 15 residues long. CDR1 is SNHLY, CDR2 FYNNEI, per germline. DNA for the CDR3: TGTGCCAGCAGCCCCCCGAGCGCCGAGGCCTACGAGCAGTACTTC. Protein product: CASSPPSAEAYEQYF.

This clone was seen once. The CDR3 coding sequence is TGTGCCAGCAGCTTCACAGTTGCCGGGGAGACCCAGTACTTC. Its translation is CASSFTVAGETQYF. The rearrangement joins TRBV5-4 to TRBJ2-5; no clear D gene. Per germline, CDR1 SGHNT and CDR2 YYREEE (reference sequence). V was trimmed by 2 bases and J by 5 bases, leaving 13 bases between them. The CDR3 totals 14 residues. Complete variable domain (other parts from reference TRBV5-4 and TRBJ2-5): ETGVTQSPTHLIKTRGQQVTLRCSSQSGHNTVSWYQQALGQGPQFIFQYYREEENGRGNFPPRFSGLQFPNYSSELNVNALELDDSALYLCASSFTVAGETQYFGPGTRLLVL.

This CDR3 is CASSLSGPKYGNTIYF. CDR3 bases: TGCGCCAGCAGCTTGTCTGGACCGAAGTATGGAAACACCATATATTTT. The J gene is TRBJ1-3, the V gene TRBV5-1; D is unresolved. V lost 1 base and J 3 bases, leaving 14 bases between the germline ends. This CDR3 has 16 amino acids. Germline V CDR1 and CDR2: SGHRS, YFSETQ.